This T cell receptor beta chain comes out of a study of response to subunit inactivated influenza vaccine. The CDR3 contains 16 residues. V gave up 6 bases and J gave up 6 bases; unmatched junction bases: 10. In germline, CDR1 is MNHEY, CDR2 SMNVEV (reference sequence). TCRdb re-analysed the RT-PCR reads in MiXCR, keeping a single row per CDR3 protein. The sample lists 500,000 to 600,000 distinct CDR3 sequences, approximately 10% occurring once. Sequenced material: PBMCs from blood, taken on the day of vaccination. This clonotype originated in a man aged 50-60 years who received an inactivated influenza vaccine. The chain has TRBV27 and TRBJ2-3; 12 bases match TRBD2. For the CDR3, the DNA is TGTGCCAGCAGCCTCGCGACTAGCGGGAGTGCCGATACGCAGTATTTT. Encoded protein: CASSLATSGSADTQYF.